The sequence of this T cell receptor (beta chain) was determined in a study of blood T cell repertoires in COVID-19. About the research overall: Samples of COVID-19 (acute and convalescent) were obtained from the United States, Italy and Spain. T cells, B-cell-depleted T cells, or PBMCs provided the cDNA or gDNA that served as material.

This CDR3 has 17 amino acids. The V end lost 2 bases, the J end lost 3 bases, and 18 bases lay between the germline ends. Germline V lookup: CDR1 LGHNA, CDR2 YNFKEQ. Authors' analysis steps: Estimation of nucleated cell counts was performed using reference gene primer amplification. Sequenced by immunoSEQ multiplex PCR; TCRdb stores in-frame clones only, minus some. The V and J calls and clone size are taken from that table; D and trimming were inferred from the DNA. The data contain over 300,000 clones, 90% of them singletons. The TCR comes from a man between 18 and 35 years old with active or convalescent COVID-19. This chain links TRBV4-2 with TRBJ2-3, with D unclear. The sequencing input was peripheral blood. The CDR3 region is CASSQPPGPVGTDTQYF. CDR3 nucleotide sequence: TGTGCCAGCAGCCAACCCCCCGGCCCGGTCGGGACAGATACGCAGTATTTT.